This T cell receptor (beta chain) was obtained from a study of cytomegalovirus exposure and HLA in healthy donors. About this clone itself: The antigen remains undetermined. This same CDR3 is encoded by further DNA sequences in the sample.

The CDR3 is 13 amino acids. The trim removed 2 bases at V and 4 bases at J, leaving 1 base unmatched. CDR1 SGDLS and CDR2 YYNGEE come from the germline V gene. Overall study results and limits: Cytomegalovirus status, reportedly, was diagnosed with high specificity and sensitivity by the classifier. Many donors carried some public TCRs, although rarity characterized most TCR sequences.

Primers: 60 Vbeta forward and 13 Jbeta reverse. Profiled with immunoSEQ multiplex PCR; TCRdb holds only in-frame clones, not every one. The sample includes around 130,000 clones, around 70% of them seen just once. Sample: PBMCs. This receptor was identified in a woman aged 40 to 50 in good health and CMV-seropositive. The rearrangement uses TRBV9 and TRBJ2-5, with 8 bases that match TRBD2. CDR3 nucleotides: TGTGCCAGCAGCGTCACTAGCGGAGAGACCCAGTACTTC. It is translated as CASSVTSGETQYF.